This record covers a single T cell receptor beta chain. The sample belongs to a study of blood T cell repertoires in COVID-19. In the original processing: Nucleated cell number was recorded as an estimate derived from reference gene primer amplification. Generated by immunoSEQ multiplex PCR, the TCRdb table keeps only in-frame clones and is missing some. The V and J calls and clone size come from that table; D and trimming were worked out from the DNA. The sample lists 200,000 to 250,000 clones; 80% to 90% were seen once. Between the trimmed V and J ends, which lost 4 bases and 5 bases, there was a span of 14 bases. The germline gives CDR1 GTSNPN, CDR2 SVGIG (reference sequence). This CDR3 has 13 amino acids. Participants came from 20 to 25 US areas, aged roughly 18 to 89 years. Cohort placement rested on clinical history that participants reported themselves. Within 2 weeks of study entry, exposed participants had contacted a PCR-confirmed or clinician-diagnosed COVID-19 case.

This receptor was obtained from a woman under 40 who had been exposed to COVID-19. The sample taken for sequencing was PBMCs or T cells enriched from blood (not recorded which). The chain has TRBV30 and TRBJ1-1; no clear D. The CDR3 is CAWKPFIKTEAFF. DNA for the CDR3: TGTGCCTGGAAGCCGTTTATTAAGACTGAAGCTTTCTTT.